The entry below describes one T cell receptor (beta chain). Its antigen remains unidentified. The data are from a study of shared clonotypes between healthy human individuals. Study-wide findings and caveats: Clonotypes not shared had lower generation probabilities than those common to all four donors. Rarefaction analysis demonstrated incomplete sorted-subset sequencing notwithstanding large depth. Among the subsets, naive ones generally showed larger estimated richness than memory ones.

Several immunoSEQ plates received, in even portions, the genomic DNA of each subset. Assay used: immunoSEQ multiplex PCR; TCRdb lists only in-frame clones, some missing. The sample lists about 2.3 million clones; over 90% were seen once. Sequenced sample: naive CD4+ T cells from PBMCs. Documented subset: CD45RA+ positively selected. This receptor was taken from a man younger than 35 in good health. Some clones in this sample may be carry-over from other donors' samples.

CDR3 loop: CASKYRPGGGYTF. The CDR3 coding sequence is TGTGCCAGCAAATACCGACCGGGGGGTGGCTACACCTTC. The chain combines TRBV27 with TRBJ1-2; D is perhaps TRBD1 (5 bases). The CDR3 consists of 13 residues. Trimming shortened V by 7 bases and J by 7 bases, and 16 bases separated the two germline ends. Germline CDR1 and CDR2: MNHEY and SMNVEV (reference sequence).